The 10 T cell receptor beta chains below come from one sample, sequenced in a study of T-cell reconstitution after alpha-beta-depleted transplantation in children (dated by TCRdb to the mid-2010s). Interpreted using the paper, the treatment or condition label stands for: allogeneic hematopoietic cell transplantation with graft depleted of TCRalphabeta T cells and CD19 B cells. Library prep was done by PCR. The run used an Illumina HiSeq 2500. To normalize quantification of the TCRbeta repertoire, the TCR libraries were built with molecular barcoding that relied on unique molecular identifiers. The public reads were reprocessed in TCRdb via fastp at Q25 and MiXCR, keeping in-frame beta chains. Rows are unified per CDR3 protein, each entry keeping the most common DNA and genes. The sample yields approximately 650,000 distinct CDR3 sequences; roughly 14% were counted once. Together, the top ten hold about 0.77% of the sample.

The sample in question was PBMCs, obtained before TCRalphabeta/CD19-depleted stem cell transplant. The receptors here all came from a girl aged 2 to 10 with congenital amegakaryocytic thrombocytopenia, due to receive a stem cell transplant.

The V and J genes are TRBV5-1 and TRBJ2-1; TRBD2 matches at 14 bases. There are 16 residues in the CDR3. Trimming cost V 8 bases and J 8 bases; bases outside gene matches: 12. Per germline, CDR1 SGHRS and CDR2 YFSETQ. The CDR3 region is CASIKGTSGSYDEQFF. Here the CDR3 DNA reads TGCGCCAGTATCAAAGGGACTAGCGGGAGTTATGATGAGCAGTTCTTC.

This sequence joins TRBV7-2 and TRBJ2-2; maybe TRBD2 (6 bases). V lost 7 bases, J lost 7 bases, and 16 bases lay in between. The CDR3 has 14 residues. Per germline, CDR1 SGHTA and CDR2 FQGNSA. CDR3 amino acids: CASISSGYGGELFF. The CDR3 nucleotides are TGTGCCAGCATCAGTAGCGGTTACGGCGGGGAGCTGTTTTTT.

This clonotype was recorded many times. The V gene is TRBV5-4, the J gene TRBJ2-2, with D perhaps assigned TRBD1 or TRBD2 (5 bases each). CDR1 is SGHNT and CDR2 is YYREEE in the germline V gene (reference sequence). The length of the CDR3 is 14 residues. V lost 5 bases, J lost 1 base, and 9 bases lay in between. CDR3 region: CASRMGRNTGELFF. In DNA, the CDR3 is TGTGCCAGCAGAATGGGACGGAACACCGGGGAGCTGTTTTTT.

The chain employs TRBV12-3 or TRBV12-4 and TRBJ1-6, with a possible D match to TRBD1 (6 bases). The V end was cut by 6 bases, the J end by 6 bases, with 15 bases between. The CDR3 consists of 15 residues. This CDR3 is CASRPEVGGNSPLHF. CDR3 coding DNA: TGTGCCAGCAGACCCGAGGTAGGGGGTAATTCACCCCTCCACTTT.

This chain joins TRBV5-1 and TRBJ1-5; the D gene is possibly TRBD1 (6 bases). The ends were cut back, 1 base at V and 1 base at J, with 9 bases in the middle. Germline V lookup: CDR1 SGHRS, CDR2 YFSETQ. The CDR3 is made up of 15 amino acids. CDR3 region: CASSLTGSSNQPQHF. CDR3 sequence (DNA): TGCGCCAGCAGCTTGACAGGGTCCAGCAATCAGCCCCAGCATTTT.

This clonotype was seen many times. V gene TRBV27 combines with J gene TRBJ1-2; 9 bases fit TRBD1. Losses at the gene ends were 6 bases for V and 5 bases for J; bases not matched to a gene: 1. The CDR3 totals 12 residues. From germline, CDR1 is MNHEY and CDR2 SMNVEV (reference sequence). The CDR3 reads CASRTGGYGYTF. CDR3 in DNA: TGTGCCAGCAGGACAGGGGGTTATGGCTACACCTTC.

Many counts were recorded for this clonotype. The rearrangement uses TRBV7-8 and TRBJ2-1; 9 positions agree with TRBD2. Trimming removed 5 bases from V and 7 bases from J; junction bases left unmatched: 9. Germline CDR1 and CDR2: SGHVS and FQNEAQ. The CDR3 is made up of 15 amino acids. CDR3 coding DNA: TGTGCCAGCAGCCTACCCACCAGCGGGGGGAATGAGCAGTTCTTC. Amino acids: CASSLPTSGGNEQFF.

J is TRBJ1-1 and V is TRBV7-9, with a tentative D call TRBD1 (6 bases). Trimming left V 7 bases short and J 2 bases short, with 14 bases between. Germline lookup yields CDR1 SEHNR and CDR2 FQNEAQ (reference sequence). This CDR3 has 14 amino acids. In DNA, the CDR3 is TGTGCCAGCACCGCAAAGGGACACAACACTGAAGCTTTCTTT. Its protein is CASTAKGHNTEAFF.

This clonotype was picked up many times. This chain links TRBV20-1 with TRBJ2-4; D assignment may be TRBD1 or TRBD2 (5 bases each). V dropped 2 bases and J dropped 3 bases, with 17 bases sitting between them. The CDR3 extends over 16 amino acids. Germline V gene lookup returns CDR1 DFQATT and CDR2 SNEGSKA (reference sequence). The CDR3 loop is CSARHLTGPGKNIQYF. DNA of the CDR3: TGCAGTGCTAGACATTTAACGGGGCCGGGCAAAAACATTCAGTACTTC.

This clonotype has at least ten counts. The chain is built from TRBV28 and TRBJ2-3, with 11 bases that match TRBD2. This CDR3 is 17 amino acids long. CDR1 and CDR2 from the germline V gene are MDHEN and SYDVKM. The junction had 5 bases not matched to a gene; V was cut back by 3 bases and J by 0 bases. CDR3: CASSFTLAGGSTDTQYF. The CDR3 DNA reads as TGTGCCAGCAGTTTTACGCTAGCGGGAGGAAGCACAGATACGCAGTATTTT.